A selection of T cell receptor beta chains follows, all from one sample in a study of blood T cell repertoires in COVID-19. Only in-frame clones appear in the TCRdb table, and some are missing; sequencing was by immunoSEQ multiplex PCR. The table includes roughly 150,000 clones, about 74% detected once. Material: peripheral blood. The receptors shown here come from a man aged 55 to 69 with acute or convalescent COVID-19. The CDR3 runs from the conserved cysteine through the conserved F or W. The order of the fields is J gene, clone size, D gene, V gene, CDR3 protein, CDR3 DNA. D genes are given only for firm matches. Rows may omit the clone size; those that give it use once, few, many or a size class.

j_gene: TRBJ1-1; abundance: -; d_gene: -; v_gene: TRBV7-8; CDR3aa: CASSFLRTEAFF; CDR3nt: TGTGCCAGCAGCTTTTTGCGCACTGAAGCTTTCTTT
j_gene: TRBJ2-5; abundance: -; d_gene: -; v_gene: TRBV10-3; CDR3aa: CAISDPGQGSEETQYF; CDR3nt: TGTGCCATCAGTGATCCGGGACAAGGGAGTGAGGAGACCCAGTACTTC
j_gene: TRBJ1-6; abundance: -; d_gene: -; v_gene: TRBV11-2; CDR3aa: CASSPGGGGDSPLHF; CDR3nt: TGTGCCAGCAGTCCCGGGGGCGGGGGAGATTCACCCCTCCACTTT
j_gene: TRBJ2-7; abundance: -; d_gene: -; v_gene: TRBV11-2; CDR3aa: CASSYRDKQYF; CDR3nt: TGTGCCAGCAGCTACAGGGACAAGCAGTACTTC
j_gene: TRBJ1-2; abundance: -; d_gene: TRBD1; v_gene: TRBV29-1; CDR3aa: CSVDGDSYGYTF; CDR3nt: TGCAGCGTTGATGGGGACAGCTATGGCTACACCTTC
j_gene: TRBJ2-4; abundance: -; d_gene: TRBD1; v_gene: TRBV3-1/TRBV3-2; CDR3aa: CASSPQGQGPLGKNIQYF; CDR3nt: TGTGCCAGCAGCCCCCAAGGACAGGGACCCCTTGGCAAAAACATTCAGTACTTC
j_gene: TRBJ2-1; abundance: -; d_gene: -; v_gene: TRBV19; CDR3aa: CASRSLVNEQFF; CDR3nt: TGTGCCAGTAGAAGCCTTGTCAATGAGCAGTTCTTC
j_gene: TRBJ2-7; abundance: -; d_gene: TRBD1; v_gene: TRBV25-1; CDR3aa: CASSPGGYYEQYF; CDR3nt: TGTGCCAGCAGTCCAGGGGGTTACTACGAGCAGTACTTC
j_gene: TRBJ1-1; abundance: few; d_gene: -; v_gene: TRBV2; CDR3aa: CASSGAQGTAVNTEAFF; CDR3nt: TGTGCCAGCAGTGGAGCCCAGGGGACGGCCGTGAACACTGAAGCTTTCTTT
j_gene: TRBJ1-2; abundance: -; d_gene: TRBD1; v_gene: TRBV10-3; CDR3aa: CAISLGQGDYGYTF; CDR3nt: TGTGCCATCAGTCTCGGACAGGGAGATTATGGCTACACCTTC
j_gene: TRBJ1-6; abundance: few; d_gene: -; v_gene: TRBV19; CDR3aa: CASRQGNSPLHF; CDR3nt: TGTGCCAGTAGGCAGGGGAATTCACCCCTCCACTTT
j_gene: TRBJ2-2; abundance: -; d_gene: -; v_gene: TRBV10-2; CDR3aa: CASSEPRGGEYGELFF; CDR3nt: TGCGCCAGCAGTGAGCCCCGGGGCGGGGAGTACGGGGAGCTGTTTTTT
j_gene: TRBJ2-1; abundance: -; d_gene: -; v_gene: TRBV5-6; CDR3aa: CASSLALLAGEQFF; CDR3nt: TGTGCCAGCAGCTTGGCGCTCCTAGCCGGTGAGCAGTTCTTC
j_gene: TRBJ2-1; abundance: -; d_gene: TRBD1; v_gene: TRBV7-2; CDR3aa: CASSPFDRVNEQFF; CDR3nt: TGTGCCAGCAGCCCCTTCGACAGGGTCAATGAGCAGTTCTTC
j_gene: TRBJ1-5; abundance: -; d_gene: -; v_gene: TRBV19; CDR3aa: CASRPNGDQPQHF; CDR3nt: TGTGCCAGTAGGCCGAACGGGGATCAGCCCCAGCATTTT
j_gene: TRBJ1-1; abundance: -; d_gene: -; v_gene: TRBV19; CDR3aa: CATLPPEGTEAFF; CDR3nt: TGTGCCACCCTACCGCCCGAGGGCACTGAAGCTTTCTTT
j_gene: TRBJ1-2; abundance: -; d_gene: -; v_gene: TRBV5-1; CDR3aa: CASSLDPGAYGYTF; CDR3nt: TGCGCCAGCAGCTTGGACCCAGGGGCGTATGGCTACACCTTC
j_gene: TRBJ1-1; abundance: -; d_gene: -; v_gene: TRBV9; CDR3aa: CASSVEKGLGEAFF; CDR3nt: TGTGCCAGCAGCGTAGAAAAGGGGCTAGGTGAAGCTTTCTTT
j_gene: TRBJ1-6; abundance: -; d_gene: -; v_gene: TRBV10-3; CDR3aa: CAIRGGQVAAGGSSPLHF; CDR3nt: TGTGCCATCAGAGGGGGGCAAGTGGCGGCCGGCGGGAGTTCACCCCTCCACTTT
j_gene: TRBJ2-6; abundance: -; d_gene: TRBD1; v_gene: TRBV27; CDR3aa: CASSFGQGSVGANVLTF; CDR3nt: TGTGCCAGCAGTTTCGGACAGGGGAGTGTGGGGGCCAACGTCCTGACTTTC
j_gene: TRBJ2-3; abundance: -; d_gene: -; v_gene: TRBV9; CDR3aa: CASSARGHTDTQYF; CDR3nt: TGTGCCAGCAGCGCCCGAGGACACACAGATACGCAGTATTTT
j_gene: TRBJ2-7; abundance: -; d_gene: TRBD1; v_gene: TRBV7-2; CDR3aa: CASSLPPGRGRRDTYEQYF; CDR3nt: TGTGCCAGCAGCTTGCCCCCGGGCAGGGGGCGCAGGGACACCTACGAGCAGTACTTC
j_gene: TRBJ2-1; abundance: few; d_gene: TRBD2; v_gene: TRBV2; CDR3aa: CASSLGASGGGEQFF; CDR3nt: TGTGCCAGCTCCCTTGGGGCTAGCGGGGGCGGTGAGCAGTTCTTC
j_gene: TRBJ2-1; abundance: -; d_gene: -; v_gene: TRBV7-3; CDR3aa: CASSSRTGFNEQFF; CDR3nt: TGTGCCAGCAGCTCCCGTACAGGGTTCAATGAGCAGTTCTTC
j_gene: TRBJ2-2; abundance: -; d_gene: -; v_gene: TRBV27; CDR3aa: CASSFGSTGELFF; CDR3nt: TGTGCCAGCAGTTTCGGGAGCACCGGGGAGCTGTTTTTT
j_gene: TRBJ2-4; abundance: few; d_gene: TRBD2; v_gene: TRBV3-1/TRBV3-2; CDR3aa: CASSQRGGYKNIQYF; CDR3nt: TGTGCCAGCAGCCAGCGGGGGGGCTACAAAAACATTCAGTACTTC
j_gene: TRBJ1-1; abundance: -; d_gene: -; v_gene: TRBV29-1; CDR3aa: CSVEQTEAFF; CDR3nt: TGCAGCGTTGAGCAGACTGAAGCTTTCTTT
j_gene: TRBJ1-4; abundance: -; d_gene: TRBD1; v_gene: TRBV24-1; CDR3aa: CATSDSTGGAEKLFF; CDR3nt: TGTGCCACCAGTGACTCGACAGGGGGTGCAGAAAAACTGTTTTTT
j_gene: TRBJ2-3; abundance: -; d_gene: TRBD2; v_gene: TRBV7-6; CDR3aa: CASSLGTRTSTDTQYF; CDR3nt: TGTGCCAGCAGCTTAGGGACTAGAACTAGCACAGATACGCAGTATTTT
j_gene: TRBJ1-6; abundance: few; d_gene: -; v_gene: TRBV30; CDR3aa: CAWSSQGNSPLHF; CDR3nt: TGTGCCTGGAGTTCCCAGGGAAATTCACCCCTCCACTTT
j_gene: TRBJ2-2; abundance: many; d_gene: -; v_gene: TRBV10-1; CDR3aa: CASTDGNTGELFF; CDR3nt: TGCGCCAGCACTGACGGGAACACCGGGGAGCTGTTTTTT
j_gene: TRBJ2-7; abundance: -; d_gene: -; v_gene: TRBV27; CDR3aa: CASSPSGSPFYEQYF; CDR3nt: TGTGCCAGCAGTCCCTCAGGGTCCCCCTTTTACGAGCAGTACTTC
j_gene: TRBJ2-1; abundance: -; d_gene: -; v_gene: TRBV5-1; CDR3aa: CASRLDSRQSNEQFF; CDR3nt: TGCGCCAGCAGACTCGATTCCAGACAGAGCAATGAGCAGTTCTTC
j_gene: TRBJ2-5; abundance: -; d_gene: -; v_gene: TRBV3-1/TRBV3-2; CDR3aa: CASSQEPGLDQETQYF; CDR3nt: TGTGCCAGCAGCCAAGAACCGGGTTTAGACCAAGAGACCCAGTACTTC
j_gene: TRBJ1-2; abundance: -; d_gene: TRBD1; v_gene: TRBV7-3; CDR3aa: CASSSGQEGYTF; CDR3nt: TGTGCCAGCAGCTCCGGACAGGAAGGCTACACCTTC
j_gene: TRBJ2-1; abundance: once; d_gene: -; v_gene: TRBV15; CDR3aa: CATSRGQGDEQFF; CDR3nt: TGTGCCACCAGCAGAGGGCAGGGCGATGAGCAGTTCTTC
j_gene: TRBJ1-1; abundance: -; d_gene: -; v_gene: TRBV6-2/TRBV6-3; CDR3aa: CASSRANSLLTEAFF; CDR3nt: TGTGCCAGCAGCCGAGCCAACAGCCTACTCACTGAAGCTTTCTTT
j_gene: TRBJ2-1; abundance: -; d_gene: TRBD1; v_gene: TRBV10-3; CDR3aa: CAISPRTGEDGGEQFF; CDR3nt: TGTGCCATCAGTCCCCGGACAGGGGAAGATGGAGGTGAGCAGTTCTTC
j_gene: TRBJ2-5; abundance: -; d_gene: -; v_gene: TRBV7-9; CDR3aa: CASSPQGRETQYF; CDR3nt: TGTGCCAGCAGCCCACAGGGAAGGGAGACCCAGTACTTC
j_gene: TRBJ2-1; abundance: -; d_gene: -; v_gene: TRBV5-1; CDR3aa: CASSSGVGETVGFF; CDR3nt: TGCGCCAGCAGCTCGGGGGTCGGGGAGACCGTAGGGTTCTTC
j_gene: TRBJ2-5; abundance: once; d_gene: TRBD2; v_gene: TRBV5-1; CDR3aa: CASSPRLAKETQYF; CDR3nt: TGCGCCAGCAGCCCTAGACTAGCTAAAGAGACCCAGTACTTC
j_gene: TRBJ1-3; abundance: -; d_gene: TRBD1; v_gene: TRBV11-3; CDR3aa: CASSPGTGGSSTIYF; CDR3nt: TGTGCCAGCAGCCCAGGGACAGGGGGCTCCAGCACCATATATTTT
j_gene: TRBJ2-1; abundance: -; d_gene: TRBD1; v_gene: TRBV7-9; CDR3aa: CASRTGTGVYNEQFF; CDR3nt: TGTGCCAGCAGGACCGGGACAGGGGTATACAATGAGCAGTTCTTC
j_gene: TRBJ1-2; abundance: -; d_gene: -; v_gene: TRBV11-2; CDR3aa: CASSSLSRDYGYTF; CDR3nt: TGTGCCAGCAGCTCCCTTTCGAGGGACTATGGCTACACCTTC
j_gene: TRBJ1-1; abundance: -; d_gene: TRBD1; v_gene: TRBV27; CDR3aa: CASSLYWSGEGAGTEAFF; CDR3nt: TGTGCCAGCAGTTTATATTGGAGTGGCGAGGGGGCCGGCACTGAAGCTTTCTTT
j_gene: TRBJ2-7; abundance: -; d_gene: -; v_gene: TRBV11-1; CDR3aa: CASSLSQGLTYEQYF; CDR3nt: TGTGCCAGCAGCTTGTCCCAGGGTTTAACCTACGAGCAGTACTTC
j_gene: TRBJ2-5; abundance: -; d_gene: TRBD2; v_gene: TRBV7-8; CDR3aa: CASGGQRGETQYF; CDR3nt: TGTGCCAGCGGCGGGCAGCGGGGAGAGACCCAGTACTTC
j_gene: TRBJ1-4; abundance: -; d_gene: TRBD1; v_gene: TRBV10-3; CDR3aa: CAISDTGGIREKLFF; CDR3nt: TGTGCCATCAGTGATACAGGGGGCATTCGTGAAAAACTGTTTTTT
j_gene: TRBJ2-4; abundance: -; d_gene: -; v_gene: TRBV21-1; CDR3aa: CASSTSGLAKNIQYF; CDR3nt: TGTGCCAGCAGCACATCAGGATTAGCCAAAAACATTCAGTACTTC
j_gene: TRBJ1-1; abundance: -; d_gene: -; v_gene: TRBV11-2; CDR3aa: CASSLDRINTEAFF; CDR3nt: TGTGCCAGCAGCTTAGACAGGATAAACACTGAAGCTTTCTTT
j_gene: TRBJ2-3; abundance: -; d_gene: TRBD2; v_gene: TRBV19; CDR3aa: CASSRGLAQDTQYF; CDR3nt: TGTGCCAGTAGCAGGGGACTAGCTCAAGATACGCAGTATTTT
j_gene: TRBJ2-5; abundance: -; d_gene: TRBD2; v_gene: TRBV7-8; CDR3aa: CASSPTSGGDQETQYF; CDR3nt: TGTGCCAGCAGCCCCACTAGCGGGGGGGACCAAGAGACCCAGTACTTC
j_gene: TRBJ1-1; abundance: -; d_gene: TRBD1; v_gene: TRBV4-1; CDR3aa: CATKTGGTEAFF; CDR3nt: TGCGCCACCAAAACAGGGGGCACCGAAGCTTTCTTT
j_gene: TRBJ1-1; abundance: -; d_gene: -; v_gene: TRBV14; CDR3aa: CASSQDIRYTEAFF; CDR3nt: TGTGCCAGCAGCCAAGATATCAGGTACACTGAAGCTTTCTTT
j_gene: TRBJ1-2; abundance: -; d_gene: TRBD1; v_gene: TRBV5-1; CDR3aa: CASSPGTGSTLYGYTF; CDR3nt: TGCGCCAGCAGCCCCGGGACAGGGTCTACTCTCTATGGCTACACCTTC